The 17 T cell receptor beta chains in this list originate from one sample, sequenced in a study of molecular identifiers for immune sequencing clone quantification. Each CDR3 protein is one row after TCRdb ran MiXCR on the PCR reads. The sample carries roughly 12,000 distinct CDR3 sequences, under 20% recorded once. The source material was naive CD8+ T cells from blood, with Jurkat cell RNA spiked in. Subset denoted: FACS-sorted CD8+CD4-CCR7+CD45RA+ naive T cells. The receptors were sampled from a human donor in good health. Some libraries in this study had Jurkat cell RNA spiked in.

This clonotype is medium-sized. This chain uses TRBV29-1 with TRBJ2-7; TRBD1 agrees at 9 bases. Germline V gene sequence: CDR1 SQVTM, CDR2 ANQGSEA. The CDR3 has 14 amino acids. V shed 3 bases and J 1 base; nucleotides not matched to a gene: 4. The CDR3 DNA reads TGCAGCGTTGATGTGACAGGGGGTTCCTACGAGCAGTACTTC. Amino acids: CSVDVTGGSYEQYF.

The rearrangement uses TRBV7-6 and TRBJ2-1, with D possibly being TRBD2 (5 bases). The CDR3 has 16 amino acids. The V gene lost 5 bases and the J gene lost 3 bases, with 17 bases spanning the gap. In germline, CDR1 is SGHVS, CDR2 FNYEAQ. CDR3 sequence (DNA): TGTGCCAGCAGCCTCCTTCATAAGGGAGACTACAATGAGCAGTTCTTC. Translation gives CASSLLHKGDYNEQFF.

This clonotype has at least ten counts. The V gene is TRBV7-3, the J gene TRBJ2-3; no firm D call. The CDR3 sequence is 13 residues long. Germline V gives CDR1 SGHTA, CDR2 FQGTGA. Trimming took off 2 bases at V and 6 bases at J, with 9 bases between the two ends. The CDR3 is CASSLSEWDTQYF. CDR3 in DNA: TGTGCCAGCAGCTTATCCGAATGGGATACGCAGTATTTT. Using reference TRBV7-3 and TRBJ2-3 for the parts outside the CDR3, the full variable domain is GAGVSQTPSNKVTEKGKYVELRCDPISGHTALYWYRQSLGQGPEFLIYFQGTGAADDSGLPNDRFFAVRPEGSVSTLKIQRTERGDSAVYLCASSLSEWDTQYFGPGTRLTVL.

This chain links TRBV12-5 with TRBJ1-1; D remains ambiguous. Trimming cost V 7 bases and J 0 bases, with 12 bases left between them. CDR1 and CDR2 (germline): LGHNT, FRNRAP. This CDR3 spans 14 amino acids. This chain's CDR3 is CASAQYRVNTEAFF. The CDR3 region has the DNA TGTGCTAGTGCCCAATATCGGGTGAACACTGAAGCTTTCTTT.

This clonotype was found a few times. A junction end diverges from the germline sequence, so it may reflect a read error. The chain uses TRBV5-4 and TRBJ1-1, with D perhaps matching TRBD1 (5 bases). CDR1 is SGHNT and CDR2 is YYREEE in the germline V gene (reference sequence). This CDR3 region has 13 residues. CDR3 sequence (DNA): TGTGCCAGCAGCTTCCAGGGAGGCACTGGAGCTTTCTTT. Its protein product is CASSFQGGTGAFF.

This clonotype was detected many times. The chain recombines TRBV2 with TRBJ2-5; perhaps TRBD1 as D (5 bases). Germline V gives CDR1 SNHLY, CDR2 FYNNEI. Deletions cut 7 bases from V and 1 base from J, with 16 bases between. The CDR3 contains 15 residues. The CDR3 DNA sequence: TGTGCCAGCAATACCCCGACAGCTGCCCAAGAGACCCAGTACTTC. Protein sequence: CASNTPTAAQETQYF.

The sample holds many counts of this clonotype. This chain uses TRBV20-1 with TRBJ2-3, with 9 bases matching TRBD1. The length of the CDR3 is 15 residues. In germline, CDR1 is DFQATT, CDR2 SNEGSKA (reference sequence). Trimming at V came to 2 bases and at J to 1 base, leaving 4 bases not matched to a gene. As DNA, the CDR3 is TGCAGTGCTAGATCCTGGGACAGGGGCACAGATACGCAGTATTTT. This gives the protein CSARSWDRGTDTQYF.

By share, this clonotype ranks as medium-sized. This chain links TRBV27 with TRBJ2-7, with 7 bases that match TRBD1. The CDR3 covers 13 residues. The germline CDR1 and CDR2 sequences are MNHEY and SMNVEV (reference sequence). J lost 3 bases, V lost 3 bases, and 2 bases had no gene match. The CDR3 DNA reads TGTGCCAGCAGTTTGGGACAGAGCTACGAGCAGTACTTC. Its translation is CASSLGQSYEQYF.

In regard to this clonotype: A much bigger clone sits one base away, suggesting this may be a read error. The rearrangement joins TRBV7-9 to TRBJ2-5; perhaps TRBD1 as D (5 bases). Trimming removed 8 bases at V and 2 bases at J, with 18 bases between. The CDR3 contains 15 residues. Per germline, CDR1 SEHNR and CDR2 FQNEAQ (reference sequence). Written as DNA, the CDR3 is TGTGCCAGCGCCCCAGGGCCTGGGGCACAAGAGACCCAGTACTTC. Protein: CASAPGPGAQETQYF.

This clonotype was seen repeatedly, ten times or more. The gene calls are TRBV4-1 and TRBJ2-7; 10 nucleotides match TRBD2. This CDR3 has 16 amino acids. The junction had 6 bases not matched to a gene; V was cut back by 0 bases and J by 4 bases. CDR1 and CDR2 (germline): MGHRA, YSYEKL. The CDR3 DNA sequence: TGCGCCAGCAGCCAAGATCCCCTAGCGGGAGCTTACGAGCAGTACTTC. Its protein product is CASSQDPLAGAYEQYF.

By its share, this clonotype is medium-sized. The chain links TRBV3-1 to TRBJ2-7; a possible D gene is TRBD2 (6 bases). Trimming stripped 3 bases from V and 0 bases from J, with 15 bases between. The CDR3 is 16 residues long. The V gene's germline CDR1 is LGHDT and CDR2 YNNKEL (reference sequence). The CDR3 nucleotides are TGTGCCAGCAGCCAGAGTGCGTCTAGCGTCTCCTACGAGCAGTACTTC. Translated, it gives CASSQSASSVSYEQYF.

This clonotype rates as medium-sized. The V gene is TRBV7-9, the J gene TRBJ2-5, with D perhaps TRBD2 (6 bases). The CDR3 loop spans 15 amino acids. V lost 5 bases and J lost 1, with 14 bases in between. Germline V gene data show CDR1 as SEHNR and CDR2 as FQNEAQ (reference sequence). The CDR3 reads CASSPIAAGQETQYF. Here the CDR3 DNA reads TGTGCCAGCAGCCCCATCGCAGCGGGCCAAGAGACCCAGTACTTC.

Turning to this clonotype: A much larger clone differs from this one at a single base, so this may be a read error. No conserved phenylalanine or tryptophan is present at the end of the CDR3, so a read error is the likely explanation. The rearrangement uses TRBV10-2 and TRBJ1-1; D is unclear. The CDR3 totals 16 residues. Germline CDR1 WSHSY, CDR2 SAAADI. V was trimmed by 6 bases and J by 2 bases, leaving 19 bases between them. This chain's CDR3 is CASSPKPNALNTEAFL. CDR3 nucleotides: TGCGCCAGCAGCCCCAAACCCAATGCGCTTAACACTGAAGCTTTCCTT.

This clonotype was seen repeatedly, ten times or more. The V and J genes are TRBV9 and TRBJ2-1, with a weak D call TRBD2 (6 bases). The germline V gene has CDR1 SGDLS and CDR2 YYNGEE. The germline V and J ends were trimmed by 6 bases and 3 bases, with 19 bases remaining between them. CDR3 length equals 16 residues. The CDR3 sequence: CASTPWAGLDYNEQFF. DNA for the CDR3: TGTGCCAGCACCCCATGGGCGGGACTGGACTACAATGAGCAGTTCTTC.

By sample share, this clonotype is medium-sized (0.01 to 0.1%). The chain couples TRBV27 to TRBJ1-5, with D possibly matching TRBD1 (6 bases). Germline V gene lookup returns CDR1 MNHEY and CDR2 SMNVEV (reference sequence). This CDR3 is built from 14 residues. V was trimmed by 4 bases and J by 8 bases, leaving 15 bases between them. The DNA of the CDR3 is TGTGCCAGCAGTTCGACAGGCCTGCTTGAGCCCCAGCATTTT. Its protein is CASSSTGLLEPQHF.

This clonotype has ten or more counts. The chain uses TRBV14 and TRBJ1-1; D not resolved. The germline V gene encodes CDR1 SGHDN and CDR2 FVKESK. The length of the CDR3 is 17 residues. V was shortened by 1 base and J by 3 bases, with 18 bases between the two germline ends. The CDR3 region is CASSQADPPIGHTEAFF. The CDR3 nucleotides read TGTGCCAGCAGCCAAGCGGACCCCCCTATTGGGCACACTGAAGCTTTCTTT.

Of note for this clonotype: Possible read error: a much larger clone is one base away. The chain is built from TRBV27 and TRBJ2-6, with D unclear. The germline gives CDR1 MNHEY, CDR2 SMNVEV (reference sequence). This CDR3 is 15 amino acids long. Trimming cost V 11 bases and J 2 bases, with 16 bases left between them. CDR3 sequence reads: CAGHLCCPGANVLTF. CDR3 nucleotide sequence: TGTGCCGGCCATCTATGTTGCCCTGGGGCCAACGTCCTGACTTTC. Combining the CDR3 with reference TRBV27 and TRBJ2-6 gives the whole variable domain EAQVTQNPRYLITVTGKKLTVTCSQNMNHEYMSWYRQDPGLGLRQIYYSMNVEVTDKGDVPEGYKVSRKEKRNFPLILESPSPNQTSLYFCAGHLCCPGANVLTFGAGSRLTVL.